The clone carrying this T cell receptor (beta chain) was picked up many times. This CDR3 region has 16 residues. Trimming removed 1 base at V and 1 base at J, with 13 bases between. Per germline, CDR1 DFQATT and CDR2 SNEGSKA (reference sequence). These data originate in a study of early T cells in non-severe SARS-CoV-2 infection. TCRdb analysed the 5' RACE reads with MiXCR anew, one entry per CDR3 protein. This table has tens of thousands of distinct CDR3 sequences, 3.9% appearing once. The sequence came from an adult who was a healthcare worker with PCR-confirmed SARS-CoV-2 infection or an uninfected control (not recorded which). The specimen was whole blood. The V and J genes are TRBV20-1 and TRBJ2-2; weak D call: TRBD1 (6 bases). CDR3 coding DNA: TGCAGTGCTAGAGGGAGCAGGGGTAGGAACACCGGGGAGCTGTTTTTT. Residues: CSARGSRGRNTGELFF.